This TCR beta chain originates from a study of blood T cell repertoires in COVID-19. Generated by immunoSEQ multiplex PCR, the TCRdb table keeps only in-frame clones and is missing some. The data hold over 150,000 clones, with 84% observed a single time. CDR3 length equals 15 residues. The V end lost 5 bases, the J end lost 0 bases, and 13 bases lay between the germline ends. Germline CDR1 is SGHTA and CDR2 is FQGNSA. The sample holds one count of this clone. Sequenced sample: peripheral blood. The receptor was isolated from a woman aged 80 or older with COVID-19, enrolled during active disease. The chain joins TRBV7-2 to TRBJ1-2; D gene unclear. CDR3 sequence: CASSTHRASNYGYTF. Written as DNA, the CDR3 is TGTGCCAGCAGCACCCACCGAGCCTCTAACTATGGCTACACCTTC.